This T cell receptor beta chain was retrieved from a study of blood T cells in healthy people across ages. Broader study findings: No one knew whether donors had CMV, which possibly confounded expanded clonotype changes.

J lost 3 bases, V lost 5 bases, and 10 bases had no gene match. The CDR3 extends over 16 amino acids. Per germline, CDR1 MNHEY and CDR2 SVGEGT. About this clonotype itself: Its antigen is not identified.

The authors ran a second PCR of about 6 to 11 cycles using a sample-barcoded 5' primer and a J-beta primer mix. A template-switch adaptor containing 12 random nucleotides labeled each cDNA molecule. TCRdb analysed the 5' RACE reads with MiXCR anew, one entry per CDR3 protein. The sample gives about 400,000 distinct CDR3 sequences, approximately 51% of which show up once; 50% to 65% is in the top ten. The chain recombines TRBV6-2 or TRBV6-3 with TRBJ2-5, with TRBD2 identical over 9 bases. This TCR derives from a man between 60 and 75 years old in good health. Input material: blood. CDR3 amino acids: CASSTLLIAGEETQYF. CDR3 sequence (DNA): TGTGCCAGCAGTACCCTTTTGATAGCGGGGGAAGAGACCCAGTACTTC.